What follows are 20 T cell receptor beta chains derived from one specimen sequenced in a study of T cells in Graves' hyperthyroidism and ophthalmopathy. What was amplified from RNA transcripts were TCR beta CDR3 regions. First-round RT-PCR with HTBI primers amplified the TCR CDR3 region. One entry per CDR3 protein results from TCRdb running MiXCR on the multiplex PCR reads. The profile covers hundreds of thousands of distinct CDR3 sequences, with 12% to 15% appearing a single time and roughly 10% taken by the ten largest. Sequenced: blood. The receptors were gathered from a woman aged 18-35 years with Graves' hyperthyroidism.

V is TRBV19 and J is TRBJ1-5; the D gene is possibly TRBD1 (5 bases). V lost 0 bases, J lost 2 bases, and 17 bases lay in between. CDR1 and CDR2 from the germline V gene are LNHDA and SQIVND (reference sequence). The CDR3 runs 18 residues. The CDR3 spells CASSIDPPGGRGNQPQHF. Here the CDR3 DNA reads TGTGCCAGTAGTATAGATCCGCCGGGGGGGAGGGGCAATCAGCCCCAGCATTTT. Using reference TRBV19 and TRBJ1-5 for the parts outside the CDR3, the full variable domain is DGGITQSPKYLFRKEGQNVTLSCEQNLNHDAMYWYRQDPGQGLRLIYYSQIVNDFQKGDIAEGYSVSREKKESFPLTVTSAQKNPTAFYLCASSIDPPGGRGNQPQHFGDGTRLSIL.

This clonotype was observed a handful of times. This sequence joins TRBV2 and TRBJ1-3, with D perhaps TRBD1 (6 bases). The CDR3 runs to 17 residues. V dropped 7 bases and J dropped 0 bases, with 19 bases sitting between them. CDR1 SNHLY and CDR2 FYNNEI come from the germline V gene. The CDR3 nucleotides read TGTGCCAGCACCACCGGCCAGGGGATCCTCTCTGGAAACACCATATATTTT. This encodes CASTTGQGILSGNTIYF.

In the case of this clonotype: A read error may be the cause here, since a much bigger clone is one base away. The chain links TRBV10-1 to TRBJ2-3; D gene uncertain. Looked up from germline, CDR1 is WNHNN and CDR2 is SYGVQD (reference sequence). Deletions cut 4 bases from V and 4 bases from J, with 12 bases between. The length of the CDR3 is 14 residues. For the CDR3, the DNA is TGCGCCAGCAGTGGGCCGACGGGCCCAGATACGCAGTATTTT. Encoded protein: CASSGPTGPDTQYF.

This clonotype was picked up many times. CDR3 DNA: TGCAGTGCTAGACGCGTCCCGGGACAGGGGGCTAATGAGCAGTTCTTC. Its protein product is CSARRVPGQGANEQFF. The chain has TRBV20-1 and TRBJ2-1; TRBD1 matches at 12 bases. Germline lookup yields CDR1 DFQATT and CDR2 SNEGSKA (reference sequence). The CDR3 loop spans 16 amino acids. Losses at the gene ends were 2 bases for V and 7 bases for J; bases not matched to a gene: 9.

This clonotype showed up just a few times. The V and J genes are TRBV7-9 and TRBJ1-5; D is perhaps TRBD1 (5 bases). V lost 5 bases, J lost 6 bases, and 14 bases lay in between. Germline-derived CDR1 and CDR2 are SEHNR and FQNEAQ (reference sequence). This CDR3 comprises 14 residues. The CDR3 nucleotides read TGTGCCAGCAGCGATACAGGCGAGGGTCAGCCCCAGCATTTT. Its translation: CASSDTGEGQPQHF.

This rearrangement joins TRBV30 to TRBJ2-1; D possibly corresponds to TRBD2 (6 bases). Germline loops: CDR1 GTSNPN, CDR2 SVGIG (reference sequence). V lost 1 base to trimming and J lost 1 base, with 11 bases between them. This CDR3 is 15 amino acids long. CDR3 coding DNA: TGTGCCTGGAGTGAGGATGCGGGGTCCTACAATGAGCAGTTCTTC. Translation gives CAWSEDAGSYNEQFF.

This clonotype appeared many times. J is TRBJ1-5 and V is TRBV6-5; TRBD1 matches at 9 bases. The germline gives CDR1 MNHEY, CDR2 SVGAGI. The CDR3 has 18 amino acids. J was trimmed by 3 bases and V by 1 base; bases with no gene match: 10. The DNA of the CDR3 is TGTGCCAGCAGTTACTATCCTCTCGGGACAGGGAACAATCAGCCCCAGCATTTT. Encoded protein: CASSYYPLGTGNNQPQHF.

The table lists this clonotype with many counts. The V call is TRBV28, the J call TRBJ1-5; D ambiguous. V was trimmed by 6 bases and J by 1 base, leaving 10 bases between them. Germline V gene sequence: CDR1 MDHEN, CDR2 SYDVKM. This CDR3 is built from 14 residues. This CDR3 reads CASSHRGSNQPQHF. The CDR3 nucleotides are TGTGCCAGCAGCCACCGAGGCAGCAATCAGCCCCAGCATTTT.

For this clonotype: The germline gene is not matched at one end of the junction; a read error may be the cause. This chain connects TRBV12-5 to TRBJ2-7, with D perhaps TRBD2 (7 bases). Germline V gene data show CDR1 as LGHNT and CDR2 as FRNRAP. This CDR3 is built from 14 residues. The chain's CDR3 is CASDLEGGAYEQYF. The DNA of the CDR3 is TGTGCTAGTGATTTGGAGGGGGGGGCCTACGAGCAGTACTTC.

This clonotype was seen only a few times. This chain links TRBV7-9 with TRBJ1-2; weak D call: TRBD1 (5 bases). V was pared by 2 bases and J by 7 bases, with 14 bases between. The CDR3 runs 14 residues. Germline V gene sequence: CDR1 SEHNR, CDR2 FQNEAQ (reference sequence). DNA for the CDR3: TGTGCCAGCAGCTTAAGCAGGGCGGGGACTGGCTACACCTTC. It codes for CASSLSRAGTGYTF.

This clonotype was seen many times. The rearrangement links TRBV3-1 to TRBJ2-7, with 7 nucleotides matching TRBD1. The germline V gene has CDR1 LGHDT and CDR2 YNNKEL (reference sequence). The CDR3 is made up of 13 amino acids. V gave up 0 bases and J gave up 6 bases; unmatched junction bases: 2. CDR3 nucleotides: TGTGCCAGCAGCCAAGAGGCAGGGGGCGAGCAGTACTTC. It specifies CASSQEAGGEQYF.

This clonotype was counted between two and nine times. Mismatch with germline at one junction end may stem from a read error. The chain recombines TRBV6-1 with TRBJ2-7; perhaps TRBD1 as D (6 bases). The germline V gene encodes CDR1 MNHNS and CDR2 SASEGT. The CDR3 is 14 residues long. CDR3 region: CASSGRGTSYEQHF. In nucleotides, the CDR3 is TGTGCCAGCAGTGGTAGGGGGACGTCTTACGAGCAGCACTTC.

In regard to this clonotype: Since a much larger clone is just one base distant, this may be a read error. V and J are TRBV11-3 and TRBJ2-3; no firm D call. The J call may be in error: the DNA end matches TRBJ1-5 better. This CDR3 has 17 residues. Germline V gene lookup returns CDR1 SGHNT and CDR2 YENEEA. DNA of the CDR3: TGTGCCAGCAGCTCCCCCGGGATGCCAGACGTCTCAGATACGCAGCATTTT. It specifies CASSSPGMPDVSDTQHF.

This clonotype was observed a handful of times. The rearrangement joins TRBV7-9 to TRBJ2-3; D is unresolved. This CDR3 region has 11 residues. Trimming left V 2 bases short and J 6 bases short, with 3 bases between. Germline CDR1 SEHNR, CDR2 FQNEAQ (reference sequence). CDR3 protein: CASSLWDTQYF. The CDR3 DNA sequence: TGTGCCAGCAGCTTATGGGATACGCAGTATTTT. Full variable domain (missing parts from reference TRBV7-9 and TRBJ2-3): DTGVSQNPRHKITKRGQNVTFRCDPISEHNRLYWYRQTLGQGPEFLTYFQNEAQLEKSRLLSDRFSAERPKGSFSTLEIQRTEQGDSAMYLCASSLWDTQYFGPGTRLTVL.

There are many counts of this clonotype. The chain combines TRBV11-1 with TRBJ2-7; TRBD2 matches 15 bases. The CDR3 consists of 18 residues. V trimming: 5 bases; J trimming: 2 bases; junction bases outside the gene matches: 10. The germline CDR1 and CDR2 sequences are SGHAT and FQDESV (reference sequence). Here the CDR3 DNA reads TGTGCCAGCAGCGTAGGACTAGCGGGAGGGCCGGTCCCCTACGAGCAGTACTTC. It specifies CASSVGLAGGPVPYEQYF.

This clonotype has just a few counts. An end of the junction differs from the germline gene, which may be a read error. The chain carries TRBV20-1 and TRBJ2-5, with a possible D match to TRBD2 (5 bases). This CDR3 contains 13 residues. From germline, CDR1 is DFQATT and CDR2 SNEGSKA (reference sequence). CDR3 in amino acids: CSASAVEGEIQYF. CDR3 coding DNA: TGCAGTGCTAGTGCAGTAGAGGGTGAGATCCAGTACTTC.

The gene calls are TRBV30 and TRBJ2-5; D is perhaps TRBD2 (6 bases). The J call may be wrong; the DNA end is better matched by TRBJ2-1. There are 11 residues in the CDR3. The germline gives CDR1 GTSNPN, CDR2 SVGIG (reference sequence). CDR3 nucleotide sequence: TGTGCCTGGAGTGTACGGGGGACCCAGTTCTTC. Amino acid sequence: CAWSVRGTQFF.

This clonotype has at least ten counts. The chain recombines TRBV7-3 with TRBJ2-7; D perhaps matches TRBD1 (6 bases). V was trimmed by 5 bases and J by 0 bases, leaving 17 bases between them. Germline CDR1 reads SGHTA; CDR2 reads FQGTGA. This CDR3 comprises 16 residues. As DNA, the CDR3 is TGTGCCAGCAGCGCCCGAGGGGGTGCTAGCTCCTACGAGCAGTACTTC. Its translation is CASSARGGASSYEQYF.

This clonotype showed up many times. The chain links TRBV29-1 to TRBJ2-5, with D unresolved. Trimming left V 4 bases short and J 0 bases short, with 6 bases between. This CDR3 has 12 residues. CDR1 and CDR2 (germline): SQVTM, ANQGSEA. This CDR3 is CSVVGDQETQYF. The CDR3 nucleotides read TGCAGCGTTGTTGGGGACCAAGAGACCCAGTACTTC.

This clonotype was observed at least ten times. In nucleotides, the CDR3 is TGCAGTGCTAGACGGTCCAGCGGGAGGCTTCCTTCCACAGATACGCAGTATTTT. It codes for CSARRSSGRLPSTDTQYF. This chain links TRBV20-1 with TRBJ2-3, with 9 bases fitting TRBD2. The CDR3 spans 18 residues. Germline CDR1 reads DFQATT; CDR2 reads SNEGSKA (reference sequence). Trimming cost V 2 bases and J 2 bases; bases outside gene matches: 14.